The 6 T cell receptor beta chains reported below all come from one sample, sequenced in a study of blood T cell repertoires in COVID-19. Clones were read by immunoSEQ multiplex PCR, and TCRdb kept only the in-frame ones, dropping some. The sample includes approximately 180,000 clones, approximately 85% of them seen just once. Input material: peripheral blood. These TCRs come from a human donor with active or convalescent COVID-19. The donor label of this sample is uncertain.

This clone was counted a single time. V is TRBV19 and J is TRBJ2-5; tentative D call: TRBD1 (6 bases). Germline V CDR1 and CDR2: LNHDA, SQIVND (reference sequence). The CDR3 is made up of 14 amino acids. Between the trimmed V and J ends, which lost 5 bases and 7 bases, there was a span of 17 bases. In DNA form, the CDR3 reads TGTGCCAGTAGTGCCTCCAGGGGTATGGGGACCCAGTACTTC. As protein: CASSASRGMGTQYF.

The chain uses TRBV2 and TRBJ1-5; 8 nucleotides match TRBD1. CDR3 length: 15 amino acids. The J segment lost 2 bases and the V segment lost 7 bases, leaving 7 bases of the junction unmatched. Per germline, CDR1 SNHLY and CDR2 FYNNEI. The CDR3 coding sequence is TGTGCCAGCACCTTGACAGGGGTTGGCAATCAGCCCCAGCATTTT. Its protein is CASTLTGVGNQPQHF.

The CDR3 here is CASSSLANTGELFF. The CDR3 DNA is TGTGCCAGCAGCTCATTAGCGAACACCGGGGAGCTGTTTTTT. The chain carries TRBV7-2 and TRBJ2-2; D call uncertain. Germline lookup yields CDR1 SGHTA and CDR2 FQGNSA. Trimming took 4 bases from V and 0 from J, leaving 6 bases between them. This CDR3 is built from 14 residues.

This chain joins TRBV28 and TRBJ1-3; TRBD1 matches 8 bases. CDR3 size: 18 residues. After removal of 3 bases from V and 0 bases from J, the junction contained 10 bases not matched to a gene. Germline V lookup: CDR1 MDHEN, CDR2 SYDVKM. In DNA, the CDR3 is TGTGCCAGCAGTTTCCTAGGGACAGGCGAAATCTCTGGAAACACCATATATTTT. This translates into CASSFLGTGEISGNTIYF.

In this sample, this clone turned up a few times. The chain recombines TRBV28 with TRBJ1-2; 7 positions match TRBD1. The ends lost 6 bases at V and 4 bases at J; junction bases unmatched: 5. Per the germline V gene, CDR1 is MDHEN and CDR2 is SYDVKM. The CDR3 contains 13 residues. In nucleotides, the CDR3 is TGTGCCAGCAGGAGGGGGACAGTCTATGGCTACACCTTC. It codes for CASRRGTVYGYTF.

J is TRBJ1-5 and V is TRBV28; 10 nucleotides align to TRBD1. The CDR3 runs 14 residues. Germline lookup yields CDR1 MDHEN and CDR2 SYDVKM. The V and J ends lost 3 bases and 5 bases, in that order; junction bases with no gene match: 1. CDR3 in DNA: TGTGCCAGCAGTTTCGGGACAGGGGATCAGCCCCAGCATTTT. Translation gives CASSFGTGDQPQHF.